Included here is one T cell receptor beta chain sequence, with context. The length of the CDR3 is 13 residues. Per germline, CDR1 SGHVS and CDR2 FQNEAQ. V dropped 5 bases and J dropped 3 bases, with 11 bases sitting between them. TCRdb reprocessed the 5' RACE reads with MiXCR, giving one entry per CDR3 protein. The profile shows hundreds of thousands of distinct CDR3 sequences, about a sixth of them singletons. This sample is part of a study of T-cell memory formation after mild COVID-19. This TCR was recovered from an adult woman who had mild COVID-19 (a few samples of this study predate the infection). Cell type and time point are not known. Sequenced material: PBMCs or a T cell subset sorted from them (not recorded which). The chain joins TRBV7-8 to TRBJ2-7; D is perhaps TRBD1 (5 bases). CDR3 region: CASSRQTSYEQYF. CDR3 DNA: TGTGCCAGCAGCAGACAGACGAGCTACGAGCAGTACTTC.